The 29 T cell receptor beta chains below come from one sample, sequenced in a study of shared clonotypes between healthy human individuals (dated by TCRdb to about 2020). The receptor library was made with the immunoSEQ multiplex PCR assay. Here the immuneACCESS table is served through TCRdb, limited to in-frame sequences with V and J called. Missing clones are a known gap in these copies; in checked studies unresolved V genes cover under half, and the rest lacks a known reason. Recorded for this sample are roughly 2 million clones; roughly 94% of them occurred a single time. In total, the top ten clones hold 0.13% of the sample. The sequencing sample was made of naive CD4+ T cells sorted from blood. What the cell subset or site label conveys for this sample: CD45RA+ positively selected. All receptors come from a young man in good health.

This chain connects TRBV29-1 to TRBJ2-3; D is perhaps TRBD1 (7 bases). V lost 3 bases and J lost 2, with 18 bases in between. The CDR3 covers 16 residues. Germline CDR1 SQVTM, CDR2 ANQGSEA. CDR3 residues: CSVDVWRGQNTDTQYF. DNA of the CDR3: TGCAGCGTTGACGTTTGGAGGGGACAGAACACAGATACGCAGTATTTT.

This clone was detected only once. This chain joins TRBV7-2 and TRBJ2-3, with TRBD2 matching 10 bases. The CDR3 spans 16 residues. Per germline, CDR1 SGHTA and CDR2 FQGNSA. Germline trimming cut 1 base from V and 2 bases from J; bases unmatched to any gene: 3. CDR3 loop: CASSLVLAGATDTQYF. The CDR3 nucleotides read TGTGCCAGCAGCTTAGTCCTAGCGGGAGCCACAGATACGCAGTATTTT.

As for this clone: This CDR3 is also generated by other DNA sequences in the sample. V gene TRBV18 combines with J gene TRBJ1-5, with D perhaps TRBD1 (5 bases). The CDR3 runs 14 residues. From germline, CDR1 is KGHSH and CDR2 LQKENI. Trimming removed 3 bases at V and 4 bases at J, with 10 bases between. The CDR3 is CASSPGGLNQPQHF. The CDR3 coding sequence is TGTGCCAGCTCACCTGGGGGGTTGAATCAGCCCCAGCATTTT.

The chain recombines TRBV15 with TRBJ2-2; D call uncertain. Trimming took 2 bases from V and 5 from J, leaving 9 bases between them. Germline V lookup: CDR1 LNHNV, CDR2 YYDKDF (reference sequence). The CDR3 has 14 residues. CDR3 in amino acids: CATSRPWMTGELFF. DNA of the CDR3: TGTGCCACCAGCAGACCCTGGATGACCGGGGAGCTGTTTTTT.

This chain connects TRBV7-2 to TRBJ1-1; weak D call: TRBD1 (5 bases). CDR3 length equals 15 residues. Germline V gene lookup returns CDR1 SGHTA and CDR2 FQGNSA. The V end lost 5 bases, the J end lost 4 bases, and 17 bases lay between the germline ends. The CDR3 is CASSAPGNVRTEAFF. In DNA form, the CDR3 reads TGTGCCAGCAGCGCGCCAGGGAACGTGCGCACTGAAGCTTTCTTT.

The chain uses TRBV6-4 and TRBJ2-2; the match to TRBD1 covers 11 bases. J was trimmed by 5 bases and V by 5 bases; bases with no gene match: 7. Per the germline V gene, CDR1 is MRHNA and CDR2 is SNTAGT. CDR3 length: 16 residues. CDR3 DNA sequence: TGTGCCAGCAGTCGGACACGGGACAGGGGGACCGGGGAGCTGTTTTTT. Translating gives CASSRTRDRGTGELFF.

Regarding this clone: The sample holds other DNA sequences that translate to the same CDR3. CDR3 loop: CASSSETGYEQYF. The CDR3, as DNA: TGTGCCAGCTCGTCAGAAACAGGCTACGAGCAGTACTTC. The chain links TRBV18 to TRBJ2-7; a weak D match, TRBD1 (5 bases). V shed 6 bases and J shed 3 bases, with 12 bases lying between them. The CDR3 is made up of 13 amino acids. Germline CDR1 KGHSH, CDR2 LQKENI.

The chain combines TRBV27 with TRBJ1-5; 9 bases are a match to TRBD1. Trimming removed 6 bases from V and 1 base from J; junction bases left unmatched: 7. CDR1 and CDR2 (germline): MNHEY, SMNVEV (reference sequence). This CDR3 has 16 residues. The CDR3 DNA is TGTGCCAGCAGAAAGACCGGACAGGGGAGCAATCAGCCCCAGCATTTT. Translating gives CASRKTGQGSNQPQHF.

The rearrangement joins TRBV5-1 to TRBJ2-1; TRBD2 matches at 13 bases. The CDR3 loop spans 15 amino acids. Germline V gene data show CDR1 as SGHRS and CDR2 as YFSETQ. Losses at the gene ends were 1 base for V and 10 bases for J; bases not matched to a gene: 5. The CDR3 sequence is CASSLTSGGAEEQFF. In DNA, the CDR3 is TGCGCCAGCAGCTTGACTAGCGGGGGGGCCGAGGAGCAGTTCTTC. The full variable domain, completed using reference TRBV5-1 and TRBJ2-1, is KAGVTQTPRYLIKTRGQQVTLSCSPISGHRSVSWYQQTPGQGLQFLFEYFSETQRNKGNFPGRFSGRQFSNSRSEMNVSTLELGDSALYLCASSLTSGGAEEQFFGPGTRLTVL.

The chain employs TRBV7-2 and TRBJ2-7, with no clear D. V lost 5 bases to trimming and J lost 3 bases, with 17 bases between them. The CDR3 has 15 residues. From germline, CDR1 is SGHTA and CDR2 FQGNSA. CDR3 DNA sequence: TGTGCCAGCAGCCTGGAAGCCTCCACATTCTACGAGCAGTACTTC. It translates to CASSLEASTFYEQYF.

With respect to this clone: The same CDR3 can be traced to other DNA sequences in this sample. This sequence joins TRBV20-1 and TRBJ1-1; maybe TRBD1 (6 bases). Germline V lookup: CDR1 DFQATT, CDR2 SNEGSKA (reference sequence). V dropped 6 bases and J dropped 3 bases, with 8 bases sitting between them. This CDR3 is 11 amino acids long. The CDR3 DNA follows: TGCAGTGCAGCAGGGGACACTGAAGCTTTCTTT. Its protein is CSAAGDTEAFF.

V usage is TRBV4-3 and J usage is TRBJ2-1; D is unresolved. The CDR3 consists of 19 residues. V lost 0 bases and J 4 bases, leaving 22 bases between the germline ends. Germline CDR1 and CDR2: LGHNA and YSLEER. The CDR3 nucleotides are TGCGCCAGCAGCCAAGATGATTTAGGCGGCGGAGTCGCATACAATGAGCAGTTCTTC. Protein product: CASSQDDLGGGVAYNEQFF.

J is TRBJ2-6 and V is TRBV7-9; D is ambiguous. Germline values: CDR1 SEHNR, CDR2 FQNEAQ (reference sequence). V was shortened by 3 bases and J by 2 bases, with 8 bases between the two germline ends. The CDR3 is 15 amino acids. The CDR3 loop reads CASSFPSPGANVLTF. DNA of the CDR3: TGTGCCAGCAGCTTCCCAAGTCCTGGGGCCAACGTCCTGACTTTC.

This rearrangement joins TRBV9 to TRBJ1-4, with 11 bases that match TRBD1. The CDR3 consists of 15 residues. V shed 4 bases, J shed 8 bases, and the junction held 7 bases outside the gene matches. Germline lookup yields CDR1 SGDLS and CDR2 YYNGEE. This CDR3 reads CASSQRTGGNEKLFF. The CDR3 DNA reads as TGTGCCAGCAGCCAGAGGACAGGGGGCAACGAAAAACTGTTTTTT.

In DNA form, the CDR3 reads TGCGCCAGCATCAAGGAGGCAGGGAGCCTTTATGGCTACACCTTC. Protein: CASIKEAGSLYGYTF. The chain uses TRBV5-1 and TRBJ1-2, with D possibly matching TRBD1 (5 bases). The CDR3 is 15 amino acids. Germline CDR1 is SGHRS and CDR2 is YFSETQ. V dropped 6 bases and J dropped 5 bases, with 20 bases sitting between them.

The V and J genes are TRBV28 and TRBJ2-7, with 9 bases fitting TRBD1. This CDR3 comprises 15 residues. Germline-derived CDR1 and CDR2 are MDHEN and SYDVKM. Trimming removed 3 bases from V and 6 bases from J; junction bases left unmatched: 9. The CDR3 is CASSFHGTGSVEQYF. The CDR3 DNA reads TGTGCCAGCAGTTTCCATGGGACAGGGTCGGTCGAGCAGTACTTC.

Points on this clone: Other DNA sequences in the same sample also yield this CDR3. The chain employs TRBV2 and TRBJ2-5; D is undetermined. This CDR3 spans 10 amino acids. Germline values: CDR1 SNHLY, CDR2 FYNNEI. Trimming pared 5 bases from V and 4 bases from J, leaving 2 bases between. CDR3 in DNA: TGTGCCAGCAGTCGAGAGACCCAGTACTTC. Protein product: CASSRETQYF.

This chain connects TRBV27 to TRBJ1-2; no clear D. Looked up from germline, CDR1 is MNHEY and CDR2 is SMNVEV (reference sequence). The CDR3 has 15 residues. V lost 3 bases to trimming and J lost 8 bases, with 19 bases between them. This CDR3 reads CASSFRTRWVEGYTF. The CDR3 nucleotides are TGTGCCAGCAGTTTTAGGACCAGGTGGGTTGAAGGCTACACCTTC.

This clone was found once. The chain couples TRBV28 to TRBJ2-7; 11 nucleotides align to TRBD1. This CDR3 spans 17 amino acids. The V gene's germline CDR1 is MDHEN and CDR2 SYDVKM. J lost 4 bases, V lost 5 bases, and 13 bases had no gene match. CDR3 bases: TGTGCCAGCAGTCATAAGACCGGACAGGGGGCTTTTTACGAGCAGTACTTC. This gives the protein CASSHKTGQGAFYEQYF.

The V call is TRBV4-3, the J call TRBJ1-1; D is undetermined. Germline values: CDR1 LGHNA, CDR2 YSLEER. The CDR3 totals 15 residues. Trimming removed 0 bases from V and 5 bases from J, with 13 bases in between. CDR3 region: CASSQELGPGTEAFF. The CDR3 nucleotides read TGCGCCAGCAGCCAAGAATTGGGTCCTGGGACTGAAGCTTTCTTT.

This clone was found once. Other DNA sequences within the sample encode an identical CDR3. The chain carries TRBV11-2 and TRBJ1-4; 10 nucleotides match TRBD1. V gave up 5 bases and J gave up 0 bases; unmatched junction bases: 6. Germline CDR1 is SGHAT and CDR2 is FQNNGV. The CDR3 consists of 17 residues. The CDR3 bases are TGTGCCAGCAGCGTGACAGGGGGCGCCTCAACTAATGAAAAACTGTTTTTT. Translated: CASSVTGGASTNEKLFF.

The gene calls are TRBV7-8 and TRBJ1-4; no clear D gene. CDR1 and CDR2 from the germline V gene are SGHVS and FQNEAQ. The V end was cut by 6 bases, the J end by 7 bases, with 21 bases between. The CDR3 totals 16 residues. CDR3 sequence: CASRLGRGQKIEKLFF. The CDR3 nucleotides are TGTGCCAGCAGGCTCGGGAGAGGGCAGAAGATTGAAAAACTGTTTTTT. Filled out from reference TRBV7-8 and TRBJ1-4, the complete variable domain reads GAGVSQSPRYKVAKRGQDVALRCDPISGHVSLFWYQQALGQGPEFLTYFQNEAQLDKSGLPSDRFFAERPEGSVSTLKIQRTQQEDSAVYLCASRLGRGQKIEKLFFGSGTQLSVL.

Comment on this clone: The same CDR3 also results from other DNA sequences found in this sample. The CDR3 protein is CASSPGTSGSHEQYF. The CDR3 DNA reads TGTGCCAGCTCACCCGGGACTAGCGGGAGCCACGAGCAGTACTTC. The chain combines TRBV18 with TRBJ2-7, with 14 bases that match TRBD2. The junction had 3 bases not matched to a gene; V was cut back by 3 bases and J by 5 bases. The CDR3 sequence is 15 residues long. Germline V CDR1 and CDR2: KGHSH, LQKENI.

In the case of this clone: Other nucleotide sequences in the sample specify the same CDR3. This chain uses TRBV5-1 with TRBJ2-7, with D tentatively TRBD1 (6 bases). The CDR3 runs to 14 residues. Germline CDR1 is SGHRS and CDR2 is YFSETQ. Trimming took off 0 bases at V and 3 bases at J, with 10 bases between the two ends. The CDR3 loop is CASSLGGQYYEQYF. The CDR3 nucleotides are TGCGCCAGCAGCTTGGGTGGACAGTACTACGAGCAGTACTTC.

This clone was picked up one time. The chain combines TRBV28 with TRBJ2-3; TRBD2 is a possible D gene (7 bases). The CDR3 contains 15 residues. Trimming pared 6 bases from V and 5 bases from J, leaving 18 bases between. Germline CDR1 is MDHEN and CDR2 is SYDVKM. Here the CDR3 DNA reads TGTGCCAGCAGCCCCGAAGGGGGGGGACGAGATACGCAGTATTTT. Protein sequence: CASSPEGGGRDTQYF.

Comment on this clone: The same CDR3 is also encoded by other DNA sequences in this sample. In DNA form, the CDR3 reads TGTGCCAGCAGCCCAGGGAGGGGACACTATGGCTACACCTTC. It encodes CASSPGRGHYGYTF. The V gene is TRBV6-6, the J gene TRBJ1-2; TRBD1 might be the D (5 bases). This CDR3 spans 14 amino acids. CDR1 and CDR2 (germline): MNHNY, SVGAGI (reference sequence). Trimming removed 6 bases at V and 3 bases at J, with 14 bases between.

In the case of this clone: Other DNA sequences in the sample encode the same CDR3. The rearrangement uses TRBV10-3 and TRBJ2-1, with D unresolved. V was pared by 4 bases and J by 6 bases, with 7 bases between. CDR1 is ENHRY, CDR2 SYGVKD, per germline. This CDR3 comprises 12 residues. The CDR3 loop reads CAISVTGNEQFF. The DNA of the CDR3 is TGTGCCATCAGTGTTACCGGCAATGAGCAGTTCTTC.

This chain links TRBV7-2 with TRBJ1-2, with D possibly matching TRBD1 (6 bases). This CDR3 is built from 13 residues. Germline values: CDR1 SGHTA, CDR2 FQGNSA. V was shortened by 5 bases and J by 4 bases, with 11 bases between the two germline ends. The CDR3 spells CASSTGQPYGYTF. CDR3 in DNA: TGTGCCAGCAGCACTGGACAGCCCTATGGCTACACCTTC.

This rearrangement joins TRBV5-1 to TRBJ2-5; D is undetermined. V dropped 1 base and J dropped 1 base, with 11 bases sitting between them. The CDR3 extends over 15 amino acids. CDR1 is SGHRS and CDR2 is YFSETQ in the germline V gene. CDR3 loop: CASSLFRAPQETQYF. The CDR3 DNA sequence: TGCGCCAGCAGCTTGTTCCGGGCCCCCCAAGAGACCCAGTACTTC.